This T cell receptor beta chain is from a study of Ad26.COV2.S vaccination and SARS-CoV-2 variants. Overall study findings and caveats: Reported findings describe substantial breadth in spike-specific CD8+ and CD4+ T cell responses following vaccination.

Documented treatment: around 19 received Ad26.COV2.S at low or high dose, single or two shots; 5 received placebo; per-sample allocation not given. It was on day 63 after the first vaccine or placebo injection that samples were taken. Whoever gave the sample was an adult aged 18-55 years in Boston. The vaccine delivered Wuhan-strain SARS-CoV-2 spike through an Ad26 vector. Germline CDR1 and CDR2: MDHEN and SYDVKM. The ends were cut back, 3 bases at V and 4 bases at J, with 9 bases in the middle. The CDR3 is made up of 13 amino acids. The table came from immunoSEQ multiplex PCR; TCRdb's copy has only in-frame clones and leaves some out. Among about 350,000 clones listed, 75% to 90% were seen once. Of note for this clone: No antigen is known for it.

The clonotype was recovered from a person between 18 and 60 years old who received the Ad26.COV2.S COVID-19 vaccine or a placebo. This chain uses TRBV28 with TRBJ1-2; D not certain. This specimen consisted of peripheral blood, obtained in a trial of Ad26.COV2.S vaccine versus placebo. CDR3 nucleotide sequence: TGTGCCAGCAGTTTGGAACAGACCTATGGCTACACCTTC. Encoded protein: CASSLEQTYGYTF.